Below, 27 T cell receptor beta chains from the same sample are listed, as sequenced in a study of cytomegalovirus exposure and HLA in healthy donors. The method was immunoSEQ multiplex PCR; TCRdb's version includes in-frame clones alone and lacks a portion of them. Of about 56,000 clones listed, approximately 94% are singletons. What was sequenced was PBMCs. All receptors derive from a man between 18 and 29 years old in good health and CMV-seronegative.

The chain recombines TRBV27 with TRBJ2-7; 7 bases are a match to TRBD2. J gave up 6 bases and V 3 bases, and 8 bases lay outside the gene matches. Germline V gives CDR1 MNHEY, CDR2 SMNVEV (reference sequence). CDR3 length: 14 residues. CDR3 sequence: CASSLSLSGGEQYF. The CDR3, as DNA: TGTGCCAGCAGTTTGAGTCTATCGGGAGGCGAGCAGTACTTC.

This clone was observed once. V is TRBV19 and J is TRBJ2-7, with 9 bases matching TRBD2. In germline, CDR1 is LNHDA, CDR2 SQIVND (reference sequence). Trimming cost V 3 bases and J 0 bases; bases outside gene matches: 3. The CDR3 extends over 15 amino acids. CDR3 DNA sequence: TGTGCCAGTAGTATTAGCGGGAGCTCCTCCTACGAGCAGTACTTC. Protein sequence: CASSISGSSSYEQYF.

V and J are TRBV7-9 and TRBJ2-7; the match to TRBD2 covers 8 bases. With V trimmed by 5 bases and J by 1 base, 10 bases remained unmatched. The CDR3 is 16 amino acids. Germline loops: CDR1 SEHNR, CDR2 FQNEAQ (reference sequence). The CDR3 sequence is CASSDPGGPNSYEQYF. CDR3 coding DNA: TGTGCCAGCAGCGATCCGGGGGGGCCTAATTCCTACGAGCAGTACTTC. The variable domain in full, completed from reference TRBV7-9 and TRBJ2-7, reads DTGVSQNPRHKITKRGQNVTFRCDPISEHNRLYWYRQTLGQGPEFLTYFQNEAQLEKSRLLSDRFSAERPKGSFSTLEIQRTEQGDSAMYLCASSDPGGPNSYEQYFGPGTRLTVT.

The chain carries TRBV6-5 and TRBJ2-1; D ambiguous. The V gene lost 5 bases and the J gene lost 2 bases, with 10 bases spanning the gap. Germline V lookup: CDR1 MNHEY, CDR2 SVGAGI. This CDR3 region has 14 residues. The CDR3 bases are TGTGCCAGCAGTCCCGTAAGCGCCTACAATGAGCAGTTCTTC. Translating it yields CASSPVSAYNEQFF.

This clone was seen only once. This rearrangement joins TRBV4-1 to TRBJ2-3; the match to TRBD2 covers 8 bases. The CDR3 spans 16 residues. Germline V gives CDR1 MGHRA, CDR2 YSYEKL. V dropped 1 base and J dropped 0; count of bases not matched to a gene: 3. CDR3 in amino acids: CASSQGGGRSTDTQYF. The CDR3 nucleotides read TGCGCCAGCAGCCAAGGGGGCGGGAGGAGCACAGATACGCAGTATTTT.

The V and J genes are TRBV21-1 and TRBJ2-7; TRBD1, the table's D call, was not compared with the DNA. TRBV21-1 is marked as a pseudogene. The CDR3 extends over 15 amino acids. In DNA, the CDR3 is TGTGCCAGCAACCGGCGTCAGGGGGCCTCCTGCGAGCAGTACTTC. It is translated as CASNRRQGASCEQYF.

This chain links TRBV4-3 with TRBJ2-2; 8 nucleotides agree with TRBD2. V trimming: 0 bases; J trimming: 10 bases; junction bases outside the gene matches: 7. The length of the CDR3 is 15 residues. CDR1 and CDR2 (germline): LGHNA, YSLEER. The CDR3 DNA reads TGCGCCAGCAGCCAAGATTGGGCGGGAGGTATGGAGCTGTTTTTT. Encoded protein: CASSQDWAGGMELFF.

Written as DNA, the CDR3 is TGCGCCAGCAGCCAAACTAGCGGAGGCTACAATGAGCAGTTCTTC. Its translation is CASSQTSGGYNEQFF. The rearrangement uses TRBV4-3 and TRBJ2-1; the match to TRBD2 covers 8 bases. V lost 2 bases and J lost 3; bases outside the gene matches: 3. CDR3 size: 15 residues. CDR1 and CDR2 (germline): LGHNA, YSLEER.

The genes are TRBV2 and TRBJ2-4; D ambiguous. This CDR3 comprises 13 residues. Trimming took 4 bases from V and 6 from J, leaving 10 bases between them. From germline, CDR1 is SNHLY and CDR2 FYNNEI. The DNA of the CDR3 is TGTGCCAGCAGTGCAGACATCAGAAACATTCAGTACTTC. Translation: CASSADIRNIQYF.

The chain has TRBV7-9 and TRBJ1-2; the D is unclear. Looked up from germline, CDR1 is SEHNR and CDR2 is FQNEAQ (reference sequence). This CDR3 spans 15 amino acids. Trimming pared 1 base from V and 7 bases from J, leaving 16 bases between. Here the CDR3 reads CASSLGSSGLVGYTF. Here the CDR3 DNA reads TGTGCCAGCAGCTTAGGTTCCTCAGGCCTGGTTGGCTACACCTTC.

The rearrangement links TRBV6-1 to TRBJ1-5; D not resolved. This CDR3 contains 13 residues. Trimming took off 1 base at V and 6 bases at J, with 7 bases between the two ends. Germline lookup yields CDR1 MNHNS and CDR2 SASEGT. The CDR3 sequence is CASSEGLRQPQHF. CDR3 nucleotides: TGTGCCAGCAGTGAAGGACTTCGTCAGCCCCAGCATTTT.

This rearrangement joins TRBV7-9 to TRBJ2-6, with 13 nucleotides matching TRBD2. In germline, CDR1 is SEHNR, CDR2 FQNEAQ (reference sequence). The CDR3 sequence is 19 residues long. After removal of 5 bases from V and 4 bases from J, the junction contained 11 bases not matched to a gene. DNA of the CDR3: TGTGCCAGCAGCCTGTCGGGACTAGCGGGATGGGGAGGGGCCAACGTCCTGACTTTC. Translated: CASSLSGLAGWGGANVLTF.

The chain is built from TRBV11-3 and TRBJ2-4, with a possible D match to TRBD1 (5 bases). V was shortened by 1 base and J by 13 bases, with 11 bases between the two germline ends. Germline-derived CDR1 and CDR2 are SGHNT and YENEEA. This CDR3 spans 12 amino acids. The CDR3 DNA reads as TGTGCCAGCAGCTTAGTCGACAGCAAACAGTACTTC. This encodes CASSLVDSKQYF. Full variable domain (remainder filled in from reference TRBV11-3 and TRBJ2-4): EAGVVQSPRYKIIEKKQPVAFWCNPISGHNTLYWYLQNLGQGPELLIRYENEEAVDDSQLPKDRFSAERLKGVDSTLKIQPAELGDSAVYLCASSLVDSKQYFGAGTRLSVL.

This sequence joins TRBV29-1 and TRBJ2-7, with TRBD1 identical over 8 bases. The CDR3 loop spans 11 amino acids. V lost 6 bases, J lost 11 bases, and 9 bases stayed unmatched. The germline gives CDR1 SQVTM, CDR2 ANQGSEA. The CDR3: CSVGLDREEYF. In DNA form, the CDR3 reads TGCAGCGTAGGATTGGACAGGGAGGAGTACTTC.

This clone has just a few counts. The J gene is TRBJ1-4, the V gene TRBV28; D is unresolved. The CDR3 is made up of 17 amino acids. V lost 1 base, J lost 8 bases, and 20 bases lay in between. CDR1 MDHEN and CDR2 SYDVKM come from the germline V gene. Here the CDR3 DNA reads TGTGCCAGCAGTTTATCTAACCCCGTGGGCGGGGAGGAAAAACTGTTTTTT. This encodes CASSLSNPVGGEEKLFF. Variable domain in full (rest from reference TRBV28 and TRBJ1-4): DVKVTQSSRYLVKRTGEKVFLECVQDMDHENMFWYRQDPGLGLRLIYFSYDVKMKEKGDIPEGYSVSREKKERFSLILESASTNQTSMYLCASSLSNPVGGEEKLFFGSGTQLSVL.

The V and J genes are TRBV5-1 and TRBJ2-2; D not resolved. The V and J ends lost 3 bases and 1 base respectively, with 10 bases between them. Germline CDR1 SGHRS, CDR2 YFSETQ. This CDR3 contains 15 residues. The CDR3 nucleotides are TGCGCCAGCAGCTCAGCCAGGCAGAACACCGGGGAGCTGTTTTTT. Its protein is CASSSARQNTGELFF.

The gene calls are TRBV7-2 and TRBJ1-4; TRBD1 aligns across 10 bases. The germline gives CDR1 SGHTA, CDR2 FQGNSA. The CDR3 has 13 residues. The V gene end was trimmed by 4 bases and the J gene end by 12 bases; junction bases not matched to a gene: 5. The CDR3 DNA reads TGTGCCAGCAGCTCGGGACAGGGGCCCCAACTGTTTTTT. Its protein product is CASSSGQGPQLFF.

The chain employs TRBV18 and TRBJ2-1; 14 bases fit TRBD2. This CDR3 region has 16 residues. Germline V gene sequence: CDR1 KGHSH, CDR2 LQKENI. J lost 8 bases, V lost 4 bases, and 7 bases had no gene match. DNA of the CDR3: TGTGCCAGCTCACTAGGGACTAGCGGGAGTTCGGATGAGCAGTTCTTC. Encoded protein: CASSLGTSGSSDEQFF.

The chain is built from TRBV21-1 and TRBJ2-1; the tabulated D call, TRBD2, remains unverified against the DNA. TRBV21-1 is noted as a pseudogene. The length of the CDR3 is 14 residues. Here the CDR3 DNA reads TGTGCCAGCAGCAAGTGGAGGGACGAAAATGAGCAGTTCTTC. Protein product: CASSKWRDENEQFF.

This chain connects TRBV6-5 to TRBJ2-2; 8 nucleotides match TRBD2. With 5 bases clipped from V and 5 bases from J, the junction kept 10 bases outside the gene matches. The CDR3 consists of 16 residues. Germline V gives CDR1 MNHEY, CDR2 SVGAGI. The CDR3 sequence: CASSNYLVAGTGELFF. The CDR3, as DNA: TGTGCCAGCAGTAACTATTTAGTAGCGGGAACCGGGGAGCTGTTTTTT.

The chain recombines TRBV11-3 with TRBJ2-2; 10 bases fit TRBD2. V was pared by 1 base and J by 1 base, with 0 bases of the junction left unmatched. This CDR3 spans 16 amino acids. Germline lookup yields CDR1 SGHNT and CDR2 YENEEA. In DNA, the CDR3 is TGTGCCAGCAGCTTAGGGACTAGCGGGAACACCGGGGAGCTGTTTTTT. Translated, it gives CASSLGTSGNTGELFF.

The chain couples TRBV27 to TRBJ1-1, with TRBD1 matching over 10 bases. The CDR3 loop spans 15 amino acids. J was trimmed by 1 base and V by 3 bases; bases with no gene match: 2. Germline lookup yields CDR1 MNHEY and CDR2 SMNVEV (reference sequence). CDR3 DNA sequence: TGTGCCAGCAGTTTGGGACAGGGGCGGAACACTGAAGCTTTCTTT. Translating it yields CASSLGQGRNTEAFF.

This clone was seen a single time. This sequence joins TRBV6-6 and TRBJ2-1; D is unclear. The length of the CDR3 is 13 residues. Germline CDR1 is MNHNY and CDR2 is SVGAGI (reference sequence). V shed 5 bases and J shed 6 bases, with 11 bases lying between them. The DNA of the CDR3 is TGTGCCAGCAGTCCCCGGGTAGTCAATGAGCAGTTCTTC. It yields the protein CASSPRVVNEQFF.

The chain uses TRBV27 and TRBJ1-4, with D possibly TRBD1 on 5 matching bases. The V and J ends lost 6 bases and 4 bases respectively, with 15 bases between them. Germline V gives CDR1 MNHEY, CDR2 SMNVEV (reference sequence). The CDR3 sequence is 15 residues long. The CDR3 spells CASSLGVFGNEKLFF. The DNA of the CDR3 is TGTGCCAGCAGCCTAGGGGTGTTTGGTAATGAAAAACTGTTTTTT. Full variable domain (remainder filled in from reference TRBV27 and TRBJ1-4): EAQVTQNPRYLITVTGKKLTVTCSQNMNHEYMSWYRQDPGLGLRQIYYSMNVEVTDKGDVPEGYKVSRKEKRNFPLILESPSPNQTSLYFCASSLGVFGNEKLFFGSGTQLSVL.

This clone showed up just once. The chain combines TRBV5-6 with TRBJ2-7; 7 nucleotides match TRBD2. The V gene's germline CDR1 is SGHDT and CDR2 YYEEEE. Trimming took 4 bases from V and 2 from J; bases not matched to a gene: 12. This CDR3 is built from 16 residues. The CDR3 is CASSGASGKKPYEQYF. In DNA, the CDR3 is TGTGCCAGCAGCGGGGCAAGCGGGAAAAAGCCCTACGAGCAGTACTTC.

This clone turned up a few times. The chain recombines TRBV14 with TRBJ1-2, with D perhaps matching TRBD1 (5 bases). Deletions cut 4 bases from V and 6 bases from J, with 15 bases between. The germline gives CDR1 SGHDN, CDR2 FVKESK. The CDR3 contains 14 residues. Here the CDR3 DNA reads TGTGCCAGCAGCCTACAGACGGCAGGGAATGGCTACACCTTC. Its protein product is CASSLQTAGNGYTF.

The rearrangement joins TRBV2 to TRBJ1-3, with 7 bases matching TRBD1. Germline loops: CDR1 SNHLY, CDR2 FYNNEI. V lost 1 base and J lost 5; bases outside the gene matches: 5. The CDR3 loop spans 15 amino acids. The CDR3 coding sequence is TGTGCCAGCAGTGAAGGACAGGGCGGAAGAAACACCATATATTTT. This translates into CASSEGQGGRNTIYF. The whole variable domain, remainder taken from reference TRBV2 and TRBJ1-3, is EPEVTQTPSHQVTQMGQEVILRCVPISNHLYFYWYRQILGQKVEFLVSFYNNEISEKSEIFDDQFSVERPDGSNFTLKIRSTKLEDSAMYFCASSEGQGGRNTIYFGEGSWLTVV.